By sample fraction, the clone carrying this TCR beta chain is medium-sized. The data are from a study of metastatic and nonmetastatic thyroid tumors. Across the whole study: Patients with malignant and benign thyroid disease provided blood and tumor or nodule tissue, whose repertoires were compared.

Via MiXCR, TCRdb re-called the PCR reads. The table lists 30,000 to 35,000 clones, less than 20% of them singletons. All patients were treatment-naive before thyroid surgery. V was shortened by 3 bases and J by 0 bases, with 5 bases between the two germline ends. Germline V gene data show CDR1 as DFQATT and CDR2 as SNEGSKA (reference sequence). The CDR3 extends over 13 amino acids. The receptor's source is a female donor with papillary thyroid cancer or a benign thyroid nodule (not recorded which). Some clones in this sample may be carry-over from other donors' samples. The chain employs TRBV20-1 and TRBJ1-4; D uncertain. The material sequenced was blood. The CDR3: CSARRTTNEKLFF. CDR3 coding DNA: TGCAGTGCTAGGAGAACAACTAATGAAAAACTGTTTTTT.